The 2 T cell receptor beta chains below come from one sample, sequenced in a study of T cells after yellow fever vaccination. TCRdb re-called the 5' RACE reads with MiXCR, one entry per CDR3 protein. This table holds approximately 330,000 distinct CDR3 sequences, around 13% found once. The specimen comprised CD4+ T cells sorted from PBMCs, sampled 15 days after the yellow fever booster vaccination. These receptors all stem from a young man who received the YFV17D yellow fever vaccine.

This clonotype was seen only a few times. The chain recombines TRBV20-1 with TRBJ1-4; D remains ambiguous. Deletions cut 5 bases from V and 0 bases from J, with 13 bases between. This CDR3 spans 15 amino acids. Germline V gives CDR1 DFQATT, CDR2 SNEGSKA (reference sequence). DNA for the CDR3: TGCAGTGCTCCACCGGATGGGGCAACTAATGAAAAACTGTTTTTT. Translation gives CSAPPDGATNEKLFF.

This clonotype was seen a few times. This chain links TRBV6-1 with TRBJ2-7; TRBD2 might be the D (5 bases). This CDR3 spans 13 amino acids. Germline CDR1 reads MNHNS; CDR2 reads SASEGT. The ends were cut back, 0 bases at V and 2 bases at J, with 5 bases in the middle. The CDR3 nucleotides are TGTGCCAGCAGTGAAGCGCGGGCCTACGAGCAGTACGTC. Amino acid sequence: CASSEARAYEQYV.